These T cell receptor beta chains were read from a single sample in a study of T-cell memory formation after mild COVID-19. Each CDR3 protein gets one entry after TCRdb re-called the 5' RACE reads with MiXCR. The sample contains 5,000 or so distinct CDR3 sequences, under 45% of which appear only once. The sequenced material came from PBMCs or a T cell subset sorted from them (not recorded which). Source of these receptors: an adult who had mild COVID-19 (a few samples of this study predate the infection). Cell type and time point are not known. CDR3s include the opening cysteine and the closing phenylalanine or tryptophan. Fields, in order: V gene, CDR3 length, CDR3 protein.

V: TRBV24-1
length: 15
CDR3: CATSAGTGVSYEQYF

V: TRBV7-3
length: 15
CDR3: CASSLRGQGGNEQFF

V: TRBV11-2
length: 12
CDR3: CASRGYQETQYF

V: TRBV5-1
length: 13
CDR3: CASSLTRNTEAFF

V: TRBV20-1
length: 14
CDR3: CSATRVAGWETQYF

V: TRBV6-2/TRBV6-3
length: 13
CDR3: CASSTGPHNEQFF

V: TRBV6-1
length: 16
CDR3: CASSGILRNLNTEAFF

V: TRBV9
length: 16
CDR3: CASSAGTSGAYNEQFF

V: TRBV4-2
length: 12
CDR3: CASRGDLETQYF

V: TRBV4-3
length: 15
CDR3: CASSQDRGLYVEQFF

V: TRBV5-4
length: 15
CDR3: CASSLGLLVNYGYTF

V: TRBV7-9
length: 10
CDR3: CASSFGGYTF

V: TRBV2
length: 14
CDR3: CASSEGLSYNEQFF

V: TRBV7-2
length: 16
CDR3: CASSLSRTGINSPLHF

V: TRBV6-6
length: 17
CDR3: CASSQLPDRGTYNEQFF

V: TRBV7-2
length: 16
CDR3: CASSLVGVWNTGELFF

V: TRBV3-1
length: 12
CDR3: CASSRTDLEAFF

V: TRBV29-1
length: 12
CDR3: CSYAGRGGEQYF

V: TRBV25-1
length: 17
CDR3: CASSDRDTIRANEKLFF

V: TRBV9
length: 14
CDR3: CASSVLGLRDTQYF